A single sample is the source of the 5 T cell receptor beta chains below, sequenced in a study of neurological immune-mediated disorders. TCRdb passed the 5' RACE reads through MiXCR, listing each CDR3 protein once. In the table there are 11,000 to 15,000 distinct CDR3 sequences, roughly a tenth of which are singletons. The sample consisted of PBMCs. Receptors originate from a woman in her thirties or forties in good health.

Ten or more counts support this clonotype. The chain combines TRBV29-1 with TRBJ2-1; 14 bases match TRBD2. Germline V gene sequence: CDR1 SQVTM, CDR2 ANQGSEA. There are 14 residues in the CDR3. J was trimmed by 8 bases and V by 8 bases; bases with no gene match: 8. The CDR3, as DNA: TGCAGCCTCTCTTGGGGACTAGCGGGAGATGAGCAGTTCTTC. Translating it yields CSLSWGLAGDEQFF.

This clonotype is categorized as medium-sized (0.01 to 0.1%). The chain combines TRBV28 with TRBJ2-7; no clear D gene. Germline V gives CDR1 MDHEN, CDR2 SYDVKM. The CDR3 is 11 amino acids. The ends were cut back, 2 bases at V and 4 bases at J, with 3 bases in the middle. CDR3 sequence: CASSLGYEQYF. The CDR3 region has the DNA TGTGCCAGCAGTTTAGGGTACGAGCAGTACTTC.

This clonotype was counted at least ten times. J is TRBJ2-7 and V is TRBV29-1; 10 nucleotides align to TRBD1. V lost 6 bases to trimming and J lost 2 bases; unmatched junction nucleotides: 1. Germline values: CDR1 SQVTM, CDR2 ANQGSEA. The CDR3 has 12 residues. CDR3 region: CSVGQGAYEQYF. CDR3 sequence (DNA): TGCAGCGTCGGACAGGGGGCCTACGAGCAGTACTTC.

This clonotype was detected many times. J is TRBJ2-6 and V is TRBV6-5; 7 nucleotides agree with TRBD1. Germline-derived CDR1 and CDR2 are MNHEY and SVGAGI. V shed 0 bases, J shed 1 base, and the junction held 9 bases outside the gene matches. The CDR3 spans 19 residues. In DNA, the CDR3 is TGTGCCAGCAGTTACTCGAGGGGGCCAGGGAAGTCTGGGGCCAACGTCCTGACTTTC. Translation gives CASSYSRGPGKSGANVLTF.

This clonotype was picked up many times. The CDR3 region is CASSLYGGTEETQYF. DNA of the CDR3: TGTGCCAGCAGTTTATACGGGGGCACCGAAGAGACCCAGTACTTC. The V call is TRBV27, the J call TRBJ2-5; D tentatively reads TRBD1 or TRBD2 (6 bases each). This CDR3 region has 15 residues. Trimming cost V 1 base and J 3 bases, with 12 bases left between them. Germline-derived CDR1 and CDR2 are MNHEY and SMNVEV (reference sequence).